These T cell receptor beta chains were read from a single sample in a study of blood T cells in healthy people across ages. TCRdb fed the 5' RACE reads into MiXCR, producing one record per CDR3 protein. The data show 950,000 to 1,200,000 distinct CDR3 sequences, 35% to 40% seen once. The sequencing input was blood. The receptor source for this set is a man between 18 and 29 years old in good health. The CDR3 runs from the conserved cysteine through the conserved F or W. The D gene is left open where the match is weak. Rows give clone size only sometimes, using once, few, many, or a class for an expanded clone.

>TRBJ2-5|11|TRBV29-1|.|few
CSVAGQGSQYF
TGCAGCGTTGCGGGACAAGGGTCCCAGTACTTC
>TRBJ2-3|16|TRBV4-3|TRBD2|many
CASSQDPAGGLDTQYF
TGCGCCAGCAGCCAAGACCCAGCGGGGGGGTTGGATACGCAGTATTTT
>TRBJ1-2|16|TRBV6-2/TRBV6-3|TRBD1|.
CASSNAGDSQSRGYTF
TGTGCCAGCAGTAACGCCGGGGACAGTCAATCTAGGGGCTACACCTTC
>TRBJ2-1|12|TRBV20-1|TRBD2|few
CSAIGLDNEQFF
TGCAGTGCTATAGGACTAGACAATGAGCAGTTCTTC
>TRBJ1-4|17|TRBV12-3/TRBV12-4|.|.
CTSSRIYRASTNEKLFF
TGTACCAGCAGTCGTATCTACAGGGCGTCAACTAATGAAAAACTGTTTTTT
>TRBJ1-4|14|TRBV7-2|TRBD1|.
CASSSTGGIEKLFF
TGTGCCAGCAGCTCGACAGGGGGCATCGAAAAACTGTTTTTT
>TRBJ1-1|17|TRBV5-1|TRBD1|.
CASSASGTGGRDTEAFF
TGCGCCAGCAGCGCGTCCGGGACAGGGGGCAGGGACACTGAAGCTTTCTTT
>TRBJ2-2|12|TRBV20-1|.|.
CSANPYTGELFF
TGCAGTGCTAATCCTTACACCGGGGAGCTGTTTTTT
>TRBJ2-1|13|TRBV20-1|.|.
CSAQGYTYNEQFF
TGCAGTGCCCAAGGCTACACGTACAATGAGCAGTTCTTC
>TRBJ2-7|14|TRBV7-2|.|few
CASSFEGDSYEQYF
TGTGCCAGCAGCTTCGAAGGGGATAGCTACGAGCAGTACTTC
>TRBJ1-5|14|TRBV20-1|.|few
CSVTDSSSNQPQHF
TGCAGTGTTACGGACAGTAGTAGCAATCAGCCCCAGCATTTT
>TRBJ1-4|13|TRBV28|.|.
CASSPLDGEKLFF
TGTGCCAGCAGCCCGTTAGATGGGGAAAAACTGTTTTTT
>TRBJ1-2|13|TRBV7-9|TRBD1|many
CASDRESNYGYTF
TGTGCCAGCGACAGGGAATCTAACTATGGCTACACCTTC
>TRBJ2-3|13|TRBV29-1|TRBD1|.
CSVPATGVDTQYF
TGCAGCGTTCCTGCCACAGGGGTAGATACGCAGTATTTT
>TRBJ2-1|16|TRBV6-6|.|.
CASSLRVGGANNEQFF
TGTGCCAGCAGCCTCCGGGTGGGCGGGGCCAACAATGAGCAGTTCTTC
>TRBJ2-7|15|TRBV4-2|TRBD2|.
CASSLERGVLYEQYF
TGTGCCAGCAGCCTAGAGCGGGGTGTCCTGTACGAGCAGTACTTC